What follows describes a single T cell receptor (beta chain). What it binds is unknown. Germline CDR1 is MDHEN and CDR2 is SYDVKM. The CDR3 has 13 amino acids. V gave up 6 bases and J gave up 4 bases, with 13 bases separating them. The record originates from a study of T cells in localized non-small cell lung cancer. Overall study findings and caveats: Longer overall survival was associated with a higher density of T cells in the blood.

The table came from immunoSEQ multiplex PCR; TCRdb's copy has only in-frame clones and leaves some out. The sample has about 1,800 clones; around a sixth are singletons. The specimen was normal lung tissue next to the tumor, collected before any cancer treatment. The source is a man aged 35-75 years with stage II squamous cell lung carcinoma. The chain employs TRBV28 and TRBJ2-7; D unresolved. CDR3 amino acids: CASSPPGLYEQYF. DNA for the CDR3: TGTGCCAGCAGCCCCCCGGGTCTTTACGAGCAGTACTTC. The full variable domain, with the rest looked up from reference TRBV28 and TRBJ2-7, is DVKVTQSSRYLVKRTGEKVFLECVQDMDHENMFWYRQDPGLGLRLIYFSYDVKMKEKGDIPEGYSVSREKKERFSLILESASTNQTSMYLCASSPPGLYEQYFGPGTRLTVT.